Shown below are 3 T cell receptor beta chains from a single sample sequenced in a study of CD8+CD57+ T cells in acquired aplastic anemia. Genomic DNA acted as the template from which TCR beta VDJ combination and CDR3 sequence profiling were carried out. TCRdb re-analysed the reads in MiXCR, keeping a single row per CDR3 protein. The sample records just over 400,000 distinct CDR3 sequences, just under 70% being singletons. The sample taken for sequencing was sorted CD4+, CD8+, or CD8+CD57+ T cells (not recorded which) from PBMCs. The source is a human donor in good health, serving as a control.

The chain recombines TRBV7-2 with TRBJ1-6; D may be TRBD1 (6 bases). The V gene's germline CDR1 is SGHTA and CDR2 FQGNSA. With 6 bases removed from V and 13 bases from J, the gap between germline ends came to 19 bases. The CDR3 loop spans 14 amino acids. The CDR3 loop reads CASSEAGDGSPLHF. The CDR3 coding sequence is TGTGCCAGCAGTGAAGCAGGGGACGGCTCGCCCCTCCACTTT.

This clonotype has only one observation. The J gene is TRBJ2-3, the V gene TRBV20-1; D remains ambiguous. Germline assignment: CDR1 DFQATT and CDR2 SNEGSKA (reference sequence). The CDR3 is 12 residues long. V was trimmed by 4 bases and J by 13 bases, leaving 18 bases between them. The CDR3 bases are TGCAGTGCTACCGTCGATACAGCCCCAGAGTATTTT. Translation gives CSATVDTAPEYF.

A note on this clonotype: Germline is not matched at one junction end, which may reflect a read error. This chain joins TRBV7-2 and TRBJ2-5; no clear D. Germline CDR1 SGHTA, CDR2 FQGNSA. The CDR3 runs 15 residues. The CDR3 DNA reads TGCGCCAGCAGCCAAACGTACGCAGCTCATGAGACCCAGTACTTC. Protein sequence: CASSQTYAAHETQYF. The variable domain in full, with the rest retrieved from reference TRBV7-2 and TRBJ2-5, is GAGVSQSPSNKVTEKGKDVELRCDPISGHTALYWYRQSLGQGLEFLIYFQGNSAPDKSGLPSDRFSAERTGGSVSTLTIQRTQQEDSAVYLCASSQTYAAHETQYFGPGTRLLVL.